Shown below are 29 T cell receptor beta chains from a single sample sequenced in a study of Tregs in tolerant kidney transplant recipients. TCRdb's copy holds only in-frame clones and misses some; the assay was immunoSEQ multiplex PCR. This sample's clone table lists roughly 30,000 clones. This material consisted of CD8+ T cells from blood, taken before the transplant. These receptors were collected from a human donor who received a combined kidney and bone marrow transplant.

The CDR3 reads CASSLVDITDTQYF. The sequenced CDR3 bases are TGTGCCAGCAGCTTAGTGGACATCACAGATACG. This rearrangement joins TRBV7-8 to TRBJ2-3, with D possibly TRBD1 on 5 matching bases. The CDR3 goes on 3 residues after the read ends, and that part is filled in from the germline J gene. CDR1 and CDR2 from the germline V gene are SGHVS and FQNEAQ. Between the trimmed V and J ends, which lost 1 base and 2 bases, there was a span of 7 bases. This CDR3 spans 14 amino acids.

On this clone: The read ends 3 residues early relative to the CDR3; the germline J gene fills the gap. The J gene is TRBJ2-7, the V gene TRBV19; tentatively, D is TRBD2 (6 bases). Trimming left V 4 bases short and J 1 base short, with 14 bases between. The CDR3 runs 15 residues. Germline V lookup: CDR1 LNHDA, CDR2 SQIVND (reference sequence). This chain's CDR3 is CASSTPGEGSYEQYF. CDR3 DNA (partial): TGTGCCAGTAGTACTCCGGGGGAAGGATCCTACGAG.

Comments on this clone: The read is 3 residues too short to cover the CDR3 end, so that end is filled in from the germline J gene. The V gene is TRBV6-2 or TRBV6-3, the J gene TRBJ2-1, with TRBD2 identical over 7 bases. Looked up from germline, CDR1 is MNHEY and CDR2 is SVGEGT. The CDR3 covers 16 residues. J was trimmed by 7 bases and V by 6 bases; bases with no gene match: 15. The CDR3 region is CASSPYGGKAGNEQFF. The sequenced CDR3 bases are TGTGCCAGCAGCCCCTACGGGGGGAAGGCTGGGAATGAG.

On this clone itself: The CDR3 end is not reached by the read, which stops 3 residues before it; the germline J gene fills it in. This rearrangement joins TRBV11-2 to TRBJ2-7; D gene uncertain. Germline V lookup: CDR1 SGHAT, CDR2 FQNNGV. V shed 5 bases and J shed 2 bases, with 7 bases lying between them. The CDR3 length is 12 residues. Incomplete CDR3 DNA: TGTGCCAGCAGCATACTCCCCTACGAG. It is translated as CASSILPYE. The entire CDR3 protein is CASSILPYEQYF.

For this clone: The read ends 3 residues early relative to the CDR3; the germline J gene fills the gap. The V and J genes are TRBV30 and TRBJ2-4, with TRBD1 identical over 7 bases. This CDR3 contains 17 residues. Germline assignment: CDR1 GTSNPN and CDR2 SVGIG (reference sequence). The V segment lost 5 bases and the J segment 0 bases; nucleotides outside the gene matches: 13. The CDR3 sequence: CAWSRDSRSLAKNIQYF. The CDR3 DNA, read in part, is TGTGCCTGGTCCCGGGACAGCCGATCTTTAGCCAAAAACATT.

Comments on this clone: The CDR3 is cut off 3 residues early in the read; its end comes from the germline J gene. This rearrangement joins TRBV11-1 to TRBJ2-5, with D perhaps TRBD1 or TRBD2 (5 bases each). V gave up 5 bases and J gave up 5 bases, with 9 bases separating them. This CDR3 comprises 12 residues. CDR1 is SGHAT and CDR2 is FQDESV in the germline V gene (reference sequence). The DNA read from the CDR3 is TGTGCCAGCAGCCCCGAGGGGGAGACC. It yields the protein CASSPEGET. In full, the CDR3 is CASSPEGETQYF.

As to this clone: Coverage ceases 3 residues before the CDR3 finishes, and the germline J gene fills in the end. The rearrangement links TRBV7-9 to TRBJ2-7, with a possible D match to TRBD2 (5 bases). Germline CDR1 SEHNR, CDR2 FQNEAQ (reference sequence). CDR3 size: 12 residues. V was shortened by 5 bases and J by 4 bases, with 9 bases between the two germline ends. CDR3 bases read: TGTGCCAGCAGCCTACTAGAGTACGAG. It encodes CASSLLEYE. The complete CDR3 protein is CASSLLEYEQYF.

Concerning this clone: The read ends 3 residues shy of where the CDR3 ends; the end is completed using the germline J gene. The chain joins TRBV20-1 to TRBJ2-2, with unresolved D. Germline assignment: CDR1 DFQATT and CDR2 SNEGSKA (reference sequence). Trimming pared 0 bases from V and 0 bases from J, leaving 11 bases between. CDR3 length: 16 residues. The CDR3 DNA, read in part, is TGCAGTGCTAGAGAATTTGCGGTGACGAACACCGGGGAG. The encoded protein is CSAREFAVTNTGE. The complete CDR3 sequence is CSAREFAVTNTGELFF.

CDR3 DNA (partial): TGCAGCGTTGGGAGGACTAGCGGCTACAATGAG. It encodes CSVGRTSGYNE. From start to end, the CDR3 is CSVGRTSGYNEQFF. The V and J genes are TRBV29-1 and TRBJ2-1; 10 bases align to TRBD2. Read sequence stops 3 residues before the CDR3 end, and the germline J gene provides the missing end. CDR1 and CDR2 (germline): SQVTM, ANQGSEA. This CDR3 is 14 amino acids long. Trimming took 4 bases from V and 3 from J; bases not matched to a gene: 3.

Details on this clone: The CDR3 extends 3 residues past the end of the read, so its final part is completed from the germline J gene. The V gene is TRBV5-1, the J gene TRBJ2-7; a weak D match, TRBD2 (6 bases). The V end was cut by 2 bases, the J end by 3 bases, with 12 bases between. There are 14 residues in the CDR3. Per germline, CDR1 SGHRS and CDR2 YFSETQ. CDR3 sequence reads: CASSFGGSGYEQYF. The sequenced part of the CDR3 DNA is TGCGCCAGCAGCTTCGGAGGGAGCGGCTACGAG. Supplemented by reference TRBV5-1 and TRBJ2-7, the full variable domain reads KAGVTQTPRYLIKTRGQQVTLSCSPISGHRSVSWYQQTPGQGLQFLFEYFSETQRNKGNFPGRFSGRQFSNSRSEMNVSTLELGDSALYLCASSFGGSGYEQYFGPGTRLTVT.

Concerning this clone itself: The read halts 3 residues ahead of the CDR3 end, with the missing end drawn from the germline J gene. V is TRBV29-1 and J is TRBJ2-7; 8 nucleotides line up with TRBD1. Germline lookup yields CDR1 SQVTM and CDR2 ANQGSEA. J lost 3 bases, V lost 4 bases, and 5 bases had no gene match. This CDR3 is built from 13 residues. The CDR3 here is CSVAGQGGYEQYF. CDR3 bases read: TGCAGCGTTGCAGGACAGGGTGGCTACGAG.

For this clone: Read data end 3 residues before the CDR3 end; the end is taken from the germline J gene. V gene TRBV20-1 combines with J gene TRBJ2-2; TRBD2 matches 10 bases. This CDR3 comprises 17 residues. V was clipped by 3 bases and J by 8 bases; unmatched bases: 15. Germline CDR1 DFQATT, CDR2 SNEGSKA (reference sequence). CDR3: CSASSWLAGVPVGELFF. The part of the CDR3 DNA that was read is TGCAGTGCTAGTTCTTGGCTAGCGGGAGTCCCTGTTGGGGAG.

A remark on this clone: From the germline J gene comes the end of the CDR3, since the read stops 3 residues before it. The chain has TRBV7-3 and TRBJ1-1; tentative D call: TRBD1 (6 bases). Trimming removed 5 bases from V and 0 bases from J, with 7 bases in between. The germline CDR1 and CDR2 sequences are SGHTA and FQGTGA. The length of the CDR3 is 13 residues. CDR3 bases read: TGTGCCAGCAGCCAGGGGATGAACACTGAA. This sequence encodes CASSQGMNTE. The full CDR3 sequence reads CASSQGMNTEAFF. Using reference TRBV7-3 and TRBJ1-1 for the parts outside the CDR3, the full variable domain is GAGVSQTPSNKVTEKGKYVELRCDPISGHTALYWYRQSLGQGPEFLIYFQGTGAADDSGLPNDRFFAVRPEGSVSTLKIQRTERGDSAVYLCASSQGMNTEAFFGQGTRLTVV.

Comments on this clone: From the germline J gene comes the end of the CDR3, since the read stops 3 residues before it. This chain connects TRBV2 to TRBJ2-6, with TRBD1 matching 7 bases. In germline, CDR1 is SNHLY, CDR2 FYNNEI. The ends lost 3 bases at V and 4 bases at J; junction bases unmatched: 6. The CDR3 runs to 16 residues. The CDR3 protein is CASSDPGGWGANVLTF. The DNA read from the CDR3 is TGTGCCAGCAGTGATCCAGGGGGTTGGGGGGCCAACGTC.

With regard to this clone: The CDR3 goes on 3 residues after the read ends, and that part is filled in from the germline J gene. The rearrangement joins TRBV29-1 to TRBJ2-7, with 8 bases fitting TRBD1. The V gene's germline CDR1 is SQVTM and CDR2 ANQGSEA. The CDR3 is made up of 14 amino acids. Trimming cost V 6 bases and J 2 bases; bases outside gene matches: 9. The CDR3 loop reads CSVEFRDRTYEQYF. CDR3 bases read: TGCAGCGTAGAATTCCGGGACAGGACCTACGAG.

To note about this clone: The read terminates 3 residues before the CDR3 end, so the remaining end is supplied by the germline J gene. J is TRBJ1-2 and V is TRBV5-1; 9 bases agree with TRBD1. The J segment lost 2 bases and the V segment lost 3 bases, leaving 2 bases of the junction unmatched. Germline V gene sequence: CDR1 SGHRS, CDR2 YFSETQ. The CDR3 contains 14 residues. CDR3 bases read: TGCGCCAGCAGCTCGGACAGGGGAAACTATGGC. It is translated as CASSSDRGNYG. In full, the CDR3 reads CASSSDRGNYGYTF.

With respect to this clone: The read comes to an end 3 residues before the CDR3 does, leaving the germline J gene to fill in the end. This chain connects TRBV7-9 to TRBJ1-1; 7 nucleotides align to TRBD1. Germline-derived CDR1 and CDR2 are SEHNR and FQNEAQ (reference sequence). This CDR3 contains 14 residues. V lost 2 bases and J lost 1; bases outside the gene matches: 1. CDR3 loop: CASSLSGGNTEAFF. The CDR3 DNA, read in part, is TGTGCCAGCAGCTTATCAGGGGGGAACACTGAA.

On this clone itself: The CDR3 is cut off 3 residues early in the read; its end comes from the germline J gene. The chain has TRBV30 and TRBJ2-3; the match to TRBD2 covers 9 bases. CDR3 length: 15 residues. V shed 5 bases and J 4 bases; nucleotides not matched to a gene: 10. Germline assignment: CDR1 GTSNPN and CDR2 SVGIG (reference sequence). The CDR3 bases that were read are TGTGCCTGGGGGAATAGCGGGAGTTCCGCAGATACG. It encodes CAWGNSGSSADT. The CDR3, in full, reads CAWGNSGSSADTQYF.

As to this clone: The sequenced fragment ends 3 residues before the CDR3 boundary, so the rest is inferred from the germline J gene. This chain uses TRBV20-1 with TRBJ2-3; 7 nucleotides match TRBD1. CDR1 is DFQATT, CDR2 SNEGSKA, per germline (reference sequence). CDR3 size: 16 residues. Trimming at V came to 1 base and at J to 4 bases, leaving 11 bases not matched to a gene. CDR3 DNA (partial): TGCAGTGCTAGAGCGCCCCTTGGGACAGTGCCAGATACG. It specifies CSARAPLGTVPDT. The whole CDR3 sequence is CSARAPLGTVPDTQYF.

A word on this clone: The DNA ends 3 residues before the CDR3 does, and the rest of the CDR3 is filled in from the germline J gene. The chain joins TRBV19 to TRBJ2-3, with 12 positions matching TRBD2. Germline V CDR1 and CDR2: LNHDA, SQIVND (reference sequence). The CDR3 contains 16 residues. Unmatched junction bases numbered 2, after V lost 3 bases and J lost 1 base. CDR3 sequence: CASSIRLAGGTDTQYF. The covered CDR3 bases are TGTGCCAGTAGTATCAGACTAGCGGGAGGCACAGATACG. Variable domain in full (rest from reference TRBV19 and TRBJ2-3): DGGITQSPKYLFRKEGQNVTLSCEQNLNHDAMYWYRQDPGQGLRLIYYSQIVNDFQKGDIAEGYSVSREKKESFPLTVTSAQKNPTAFYLCASSIRLAGGTDTQYFGPGTRLTVL.

About this clone itself: The DNA ends 3 residues before the CDR3 does, and the rest of the CDR3 is filled in from the germline J gene. The chain couples TRBV5-3 to TRBJ2-7; 7 bases map to TRBD2. TRBV5-3 is an open reading frame, and its role is uncertain. V shed 4 bases and J 2 bases; nucleotides not matched to a gene: 12. The CDR3 sequence is 16 residues long. The sequenced CDR3 bases are TGTGCCAGAAGCGTGGGGGGGGAAGGGGACCCCTACGAG. It translates to CARSVGGEGDPYE. The CDR3 as a whole reads CARSVGGEGDPYEQYF.

Notes on this clone: The CDR3 goes on 3 residues after the read ends, and that part is filled in from the germline J gene. The chain carries TRBV20-1 and TRBJ2-1; TRBD2 matches 10 bases. Germline CDR1 and CDR2: DFQATT and SNEGSKA (reference sequence). The CDR3 consists of 15 residues. V shed 5 bases and J 1 base; nucleotides not matched to a gene: 5. CDR3 residues: CSAVTSGRSYNEQFF. The covered CDR3 bases are TGCAGTGCTGTGACTAGCGGGCGTTCCTACAATGAG.

Note on this clone: The CDR3 end is not reached by the read, which stops 3 residues before it; the germline J gene fills it in. The J gene is TRBJ1-6, the V gene TRBV6-1; D remains ambiguous. CDR1 and CDR2 (germline): MNHNS, SASEGT. The V and J ends lost 1 base and 4 bases respectively, with 8 bases between them. The CDR3 sequence is 15 residues long. CDR3 DNA, as far as it was read: TGTGCCAGCAGTGAAGAAAGGCATTATAATTCACCC. It is translated as CASSEERHYNSP. The whole CDR3 sequence is CASSEERHYNSPLHF.

With regard to this clone: Read sequence stops 3 residues before the CDR3 end, and the germline J gene provides the missing end. The V gene is TRBV20-1, the J gene TRBJ2-7, with D perhaps matching TRBD1 or TRBD2 (5 bases each). CDR3 size: 13 residues. The V gene lost 4 bases and the J gene lost 2 bases, with 12 bases spanning the gap. Germline V gene lookup returns CDR1 DFQATT and CDR2 SNEGSKA (reference sequence). CDR3 DNA, as far as it was read: TGCAGTGCTATTAGCAGGGAGACCTACGAG. Translated, it gives CSAISRETYE. In full, the CDR3 is CSAISRETYEQYF.

To note about this clone: The read falls 3 residues short of the CDR3 end, and the missing part is taken from the germline J gene. The V gene is TRBV7-9, the J gene TRBJ2-1; D is uncertain. The CDR3 runs 12 residues. The ends were cut back, 2 bases at V and 6 bases at J, with 5 bases in the middle. CDR1 is SEHNR and CDR2 is FQNEAQ in the germline V gene (reference sequence). This CDR3 is CASSLLINEQFF. Incomplete CDR3 DNA: TGTGCCAGCAGCTTATTAATCAATGAG.

As to this clone: The CDR3 goes on 3 residues after the read ends, and that part is filled in from the germline J gene. The J gene is TRBJ2-7, the V gene TRBV10-3; 7 bases are shared with TRBD1. The CDR3 is made up of 12 amino acids. CDR1 is ENHRY and CDR2 is SYGVKD in the germline V gene. The trim removed 10 bases at V and 5 bases at J, leaving 8 bases unmatched. CDR3 bases read: TGTGCCACACGACAGGGTATACACGAG. Translating it yields CATRQGIHE. The whole CDR3 protein reads CATRQGIHEQYF.

As regards this clone: The missing CDR3 end, 3 residues past where the read stops, is filled in from the germline J gene. V and J are TRBV13 and TRBJ2-7; 11 bases agree with TRBD1. The CDR3 runs to 16 residues. V dropped 0 bases and J dropped 2; count of bases not matched to a gene: 3. The V gene's germline CDR1 is PRHDT and CDR2 FYEKMQ (reference sequence). CDR3 loop: CASSLGPGQGAYEQYF. The CDR3 bases that were read are TGTGCCAGCAGCTTAGGCCCGGGACAGGGGGCCTACGAG.

A remark on this clone: The read falls 3 residues short of the CDR3 end, and the missing part is taken from the germline J gene. The V call is TRBV19, the J call TRBJ1-1, with D maybe TRBD1 (6 bases). The ends were cut back, 6 bases at V and 5 bases at J, with 10 bases in the middle. CDR3 length equals 12 residues. Germline V gene sequence: CDR1 LNHDA, CDR2 SQIVND (reference sequence). The CDR3 spells CASSIRGTEAFF. CDR3 bases read: TGTGCCAGTAGCATAAGGGGGACTGAA.

A note on this clone: The CDR3 is cut off 3 residues early in the read; its end comes from the germline J gene. The chain has TRBV19 and TRBJ2-1, with D uncertain. V was cut by 3 bases and J by 2 bases, with 11 bases left in between. Germline assignment: CDR1 LNHDA and CDR2 SQIVND (reference sequence). CDR3 length: 15 residues. The sequenced part of the CDR3 DNA is TGTGCCAGTAGTATTGGGCCTGCCCCCTACAATGAG. Amino acids: CASSIGPAPYNE. The CDR3 reads in full as CASSIGPAPYNEQFF.